The 23 T cell receptor beta chains below all came from one sample that was sequenced in a study of T cells in Graves' hyperthyroidism and ophthalmopathy. TCR beta CDR3 region amplification was performed from RNA transcripts. The study used the HTBI primer set for a first-round RT-PCR of the TCR CDR3. One entry per CDR3 protein results from TCRdb running MiXCR on the multiplex PCR reads. Among about 400,000 distinct CDR3 sequences listed, under 15% were seen once. The specimen was blood. The origin of the receptors is a man between 18 and 35 years old with Graves' ophthalmopathy.

This clonotype was counted ten times or more. V is TRBV7-8 and J is TRBJ2-7; possible D gene TRBD1, 5 bases. Germline V lookup: CDR1 SGHVS, CDR2 FQNEAQ. This CDR3 comprises 13 residues. V was trimmed by 3 bases and J by 6 bases, leaving 12 bases between them. CDR3 DNA: TGTGCCAGCAGCTTGGGGCCCTCCGGCGAGCAGTACTTC. Its protein product is CASSLGPSGEQYF.

This clonotype was counted at least ten times. The gene calls are TRBV12-3 or TRBV12-4 and TRBJ1-2; D gene unclear. V lost 2 bases and J lost 4, with 11 bases in between. The CDR3 runs to 14 residues. CDR3 nucleotides: TGTGCCAGCAGTTTACAGGACCTACCCTATGGCTACACCTTC. The encoded protein is CASSLQDLPYGYTF.

J is TRBJ2-3 and V is TRBV6-1; 7 bases agree with TRBD2. The CDR3 is made up of 14 amino acids. Germline CDR1 reads MNHNS; CDR2 reads SASEGT. V lost 5 bases, J lost 3 bases, and 5 bases stayed unmatched. This CDR3 reads CASSREAGTDTQYF. CDR3 in DNA: TGTGCCAGCAGTAGGGAAGCGGGGACAGATACGCAGTATTTT.

This clonotype was picked up a small number of times. The rearrangement uses TRBV28 and TRBJ1-4; 7 bases match TRBD1. CDR1 and CDR2 (germline): MDHEN, SYDVKM. The CDR3 has 15 residues. V dropped 6 bases and J dropped 8; count of bases not matched to a gene: 12. CDR3 region: CASSLKRGLTEKLFF. The CDR3, as DNA: TGTGCCAGCAGCCTTAAGAGGGGGCTGACAGAAAAACTGTTTTTT.

In this sample, this clonotype turned up many times. The chain recombines TRBV27 with TRBJ2-7, with D possibly called TRBD1 or TRBD2 (5 bases each). Per germline, CDR1 MNHEY and CDR2 SMNVEV (reference sequence). Trimming pared 6 bases from V and 0 bases from J, leaving 18 bases between. There are 16 residues in the CDR3. This chain's CDR3 is CASRVRGWGNSYEQYF. CDR3 coding DNA: TGTGCCAGCAGAGTACGTGGCTGGGGGAACTCCTACGAGCAGTACTTC.

The table lists this clonotype with a few counts. The CDR3 DNA follows: TGTGCCAGCAGCGAGGGCGGCGACTCCTACGAGCAGTACTTC. Translated: CASSEGGDSYEQYF. The chain employs TRBV9 and TRBJ2-7; D unresolved. The V gene lost 3 bases and the J gene lost 0 bases, with 10 bases spanning the gap. Germline V gene sequence: CDR1 SGDLS, CDR2 YYNGEE. CDR3 length equals 14 residues.

This clonotype was seen many times. The chain employs TRBV3-1 and TRBJ1-2; tentative D call: TRBD1 (5 bases). The CDR3 spans 13 residues. Germline assignment: CDR1 LGHDT and CDR2 YNNKEL (reference sequence). V shed 6 bases and J shed 5 bases, with 13 bases lying between them. DNA of the CDR3: TGTGCCAGCAGGGGACGGGGAGGGTATGGCTACACCTTC. It specifies CASRGRGGYGYTF.

This clonotype was detected ten times or more. The CDR3 reads CAWSRQVTGEAFF. As DNA, the CDR3 is TGTGCCTGGAGTAGGCAGGTCACGGGGGAAGCTTTCTTT. The rearrangement joins TRBV30 to TRBJ1-1, with D unresolved. The germline gives CDR1 GTSNPN, CDR2 SVGIG (reference sequence). V gave up 2 bases and J gave up 8 bases, with 15 bases separating them. The CDR3 length is 13 residues.

This clonotype has just a few counts. The gene calls are TRBV25-1 and TRBJ1-1, with D perhaps matching TRBD1 (5 bases). Trimming took 0 bases from V and 2 from J, leaving 13 bases between them. Germline-derived CDR1 and CDR2 are MGHDK and SYGVNS. This CDR3 has 16 amino acids. The CDR3 spells CASSEYWGSENTEAFF. CDR3 sequence (DNA): TGTGCCAGCAGTGAATACTGGGGGTCGGAAAACACTGAAGCTTTCTTT.

This clonotype was counted ten times or more. The V call is TRBV12-3 or TRBV12-4, the J call TRBJ2-7, with 11 bases fitting TRBD2. There are 15 residues in the CDR3. With 6 bases clipped from V and 7 bases from J, the junction kept 11 bases outside the gene matches. The CDR3 nucleotides are TGTGCCAGCAGGAGTTCCGGGACTAGCGGTTGTGAGCAGTACTTC. Translation gives CASRSSGTSGCEQYF.

This clonotype was detected many times. This chain links TRBV12-3 or TRBV12-4 with TRBJ1-4; 10 bases line up with TRBD1. CDR3 length: 15 amino acids. With 6 bases clipped from V and 6 bases from J, the junction kept 7 bases outside the gene matches. The CDR3 sequence is CASSLATGGDEKLFF. The CDR3 coding sequence is TGTGCCAGCAGCTTGGCGACAGGGGGCGATGAAAAACTGTTTTTT.

V and J are TRBV5-1 and TRBJ2-3, with unresolved D. From germline, CDR1 is SGHRS and CDR2 YFSETQ. V lost 1 base and J lost 0, with 6 bases in between. The CDR3 totals 14 residues. The CDR3 DNA reads TGCGCCAGCAGCTTGAATTCCAGCACAGATACGCAGTATTTT. The encoded protein is CASSLNSSTDTQYF.

Ten or more counts support this clonotype. The rearrangement links TRBV6-1 to TRBJ2-7, with 7 bases identical to TRBD1. V lost 7 bases, J lost 3 bases, and 15 bases stayed unmatched. CDR1 is MNHNS, CDR2 SASEGT, per germline. CDR3 length equals 16 residues. The CDR3 bases are TGTGCCAGCACCCTGAGACAGGGAGTAGGAAGCTACGAGCAGTACTTC. This codes for CASTLRQGVGSYEQYF.

CDR3 residues: CSTSISTDTQYF. The CDR3 DNA is TGCAGTACGTCTATAAGCACAGATACGCAGTATTTT. This chain links TRBV20-1 with TRBJ2-3, with D unresolved. V was cut by 8 bases and J by 0 bases, with 9 bases left in between. The CDR3 runs 12 residues. CDR1 and CDR2 from the germline V gene are DFQATT and SNEGSKA (reference sequence).

The chain carries TRBV19 and TRBJ2-7, with D maybe TRBD1 (6 bases). V was shortened by 5 bases and J by 6 bases, with 14 bases between the two germline ends. Germline V lookup: CDR1 LNHDA, CDR2 SQIVND (reference sequence). The CDR3 is 13 residues long. CDR3 loop: CASSDRPMGEQYF. CDR3 DNA sequence: TGTGCCAGTAGTGACAGGCCGATGGGCGAGCAGTACTTC.

V and J are TRBV20-1 and TRBJ2-1, with 10 nucleotides matching TRBD2. With 0 bases clipped from V and 8 bases from J, the junction kept 7 bases outside the gene matches. This CDR3 comprises 15 residues. Germline CDR1 reads DFQATT; CDR2 reads SNEGSKA (reference sequence). CDR3 region: CSARDRASGSDEQFF. In DNA, the CDR3 is TGCAGTGCTAGAGATCGGGCTAGCGGGAGTGATGAGCAGTTCTTC.

This clonotype was picked up many times. V usage is TRBV11-2 and J usage is TRBJ2-1; maybe TRBD1 (6 bases). This CDR3 contains 18 residues. Germline V lookup: CDR1 SGHAT, CDR2 FQNNGV. With 1 base removed from V and 0 bases from J, the gap between germline ends came to 16 bases. The CDR3 sequence is CASSLVVGDRSSYNEQFF. The CDR3, as DNA: TGTGCCAGCAGCTTAGTTGTCGGCGACAGGAGCTCCTACAATGAGCAGTTCTTC.

Ten or more counts support this clonotype. The chain carries TRBV6-1 and TRBJ2-3; 12 bases line up with TRBD2. The trim removed 3 bases at V and 0 bases at J, leaving 7 bases unmatched. There are 18 residues in the CDR3. Germline V CDR1 and CDR2: MNHNS, SASEGT. CDR3 protein: CASSDRLAGALSTDTQYF. In nucleotides, the CDR3 is TGTGCCAGCAGTGACAGACTAGCGGGGGCCCTGAGCACAGATACGCAGTATTTT.

The chain carries TRBV6-4 and TRBJ1-4; no definite D call. The CDR3 sequence is 15 residues long. Germline V CDR1 and CDR2: MRHNA, SNTAGT. Trimming removed 0 bases at V and 3 bases at J, with 8 bases between. CDR3 in amino acids: CASSDSFGPNEKLFF. In nucleotides, the CDR3 is TGTGCCAGCAGTGACTCGTTCGGACCTAATGAAAAACTGTTTTTT.

This clonotype was observed many times. The J gene is TRBJ2-2, the V gene TRBV18, with a tentative D call TRBD1 (5 bases). The CDR3 runs to 14 residues. Germline CDR1 is KGHSH and CDR2 is LQKENI. Trimming left V 6 bases short and J 0 bases short, with 8 bases between. CDR3 coding DNA: TGTGCCAGCTCGTACAGGACGAACACCGGGGAGCTGTTTTTT. Protein: CASSYRTNTGELFF.

This clonotype occurred many times. The chain employs TRBV7-2 and TRBJ2-1; 9 bases agree with TRBD2. V gave up 1 base and J gave up 1 base; unmatched junction bases: 8. Germline V gene data show CDR1 as SGHTA and CDR2 as FQGNSA. The CDR3 covers 18 residues. The CDR3 reads CASSLVGGGAFSYNEQFF. The CDR3 DNA reads TGTGCCAGCAGCTTAGTAGGCGGGGGGGCTTTTTCCTACAATGAGCAGTTCTTC.

This clonotype was counted a few times. The CDR3 bases are TGTGCCAGCAGCCAAGGGACTAGCGGGAAGACTAGTCAGTTCTTC. It yields the protein CASSQGTSGKTSQFF. The V call is TRBV14, the J call TRBJ2-1; 12 bases are shared with TRBD2. V was pared by 1 base and J by 13 bases, with 8 bases of the junction left unmatched. This CDR3 is 15 amino acids long. Per the germline V gene, CDR1 is SGHDN and CDR2 is FVKESK.

CDR3 coding DNA: TGTGCCAGCAGTGATTCAGGGGGCAACGAGCAGTACTTC. It specifies CASSDSGGNEQYF. The chain uses TRBV25-1 and TRBJ2-7, with 8 nucleotides matching TRBD1. Trimming removed 3 bases from V and 5 bases from J; junction bases left unmatched: 3. Germline values: CDR1 MGHDK, CDR2 SYGVNS. The CDR3 has 13 residues.